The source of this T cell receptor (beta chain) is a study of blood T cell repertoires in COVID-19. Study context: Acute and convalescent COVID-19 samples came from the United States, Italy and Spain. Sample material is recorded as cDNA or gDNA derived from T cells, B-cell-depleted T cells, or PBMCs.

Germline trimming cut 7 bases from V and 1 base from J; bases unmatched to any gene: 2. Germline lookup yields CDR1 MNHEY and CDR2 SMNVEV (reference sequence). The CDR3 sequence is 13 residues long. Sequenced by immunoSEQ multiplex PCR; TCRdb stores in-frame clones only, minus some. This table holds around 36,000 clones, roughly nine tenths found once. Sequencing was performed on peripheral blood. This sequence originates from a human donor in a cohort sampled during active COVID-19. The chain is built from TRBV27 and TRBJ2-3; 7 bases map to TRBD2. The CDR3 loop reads CASKLAGTDTQYF. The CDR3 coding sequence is TGTGCCAGCAAGCTAGCGGGCACAGATACGCAGTATTTT.